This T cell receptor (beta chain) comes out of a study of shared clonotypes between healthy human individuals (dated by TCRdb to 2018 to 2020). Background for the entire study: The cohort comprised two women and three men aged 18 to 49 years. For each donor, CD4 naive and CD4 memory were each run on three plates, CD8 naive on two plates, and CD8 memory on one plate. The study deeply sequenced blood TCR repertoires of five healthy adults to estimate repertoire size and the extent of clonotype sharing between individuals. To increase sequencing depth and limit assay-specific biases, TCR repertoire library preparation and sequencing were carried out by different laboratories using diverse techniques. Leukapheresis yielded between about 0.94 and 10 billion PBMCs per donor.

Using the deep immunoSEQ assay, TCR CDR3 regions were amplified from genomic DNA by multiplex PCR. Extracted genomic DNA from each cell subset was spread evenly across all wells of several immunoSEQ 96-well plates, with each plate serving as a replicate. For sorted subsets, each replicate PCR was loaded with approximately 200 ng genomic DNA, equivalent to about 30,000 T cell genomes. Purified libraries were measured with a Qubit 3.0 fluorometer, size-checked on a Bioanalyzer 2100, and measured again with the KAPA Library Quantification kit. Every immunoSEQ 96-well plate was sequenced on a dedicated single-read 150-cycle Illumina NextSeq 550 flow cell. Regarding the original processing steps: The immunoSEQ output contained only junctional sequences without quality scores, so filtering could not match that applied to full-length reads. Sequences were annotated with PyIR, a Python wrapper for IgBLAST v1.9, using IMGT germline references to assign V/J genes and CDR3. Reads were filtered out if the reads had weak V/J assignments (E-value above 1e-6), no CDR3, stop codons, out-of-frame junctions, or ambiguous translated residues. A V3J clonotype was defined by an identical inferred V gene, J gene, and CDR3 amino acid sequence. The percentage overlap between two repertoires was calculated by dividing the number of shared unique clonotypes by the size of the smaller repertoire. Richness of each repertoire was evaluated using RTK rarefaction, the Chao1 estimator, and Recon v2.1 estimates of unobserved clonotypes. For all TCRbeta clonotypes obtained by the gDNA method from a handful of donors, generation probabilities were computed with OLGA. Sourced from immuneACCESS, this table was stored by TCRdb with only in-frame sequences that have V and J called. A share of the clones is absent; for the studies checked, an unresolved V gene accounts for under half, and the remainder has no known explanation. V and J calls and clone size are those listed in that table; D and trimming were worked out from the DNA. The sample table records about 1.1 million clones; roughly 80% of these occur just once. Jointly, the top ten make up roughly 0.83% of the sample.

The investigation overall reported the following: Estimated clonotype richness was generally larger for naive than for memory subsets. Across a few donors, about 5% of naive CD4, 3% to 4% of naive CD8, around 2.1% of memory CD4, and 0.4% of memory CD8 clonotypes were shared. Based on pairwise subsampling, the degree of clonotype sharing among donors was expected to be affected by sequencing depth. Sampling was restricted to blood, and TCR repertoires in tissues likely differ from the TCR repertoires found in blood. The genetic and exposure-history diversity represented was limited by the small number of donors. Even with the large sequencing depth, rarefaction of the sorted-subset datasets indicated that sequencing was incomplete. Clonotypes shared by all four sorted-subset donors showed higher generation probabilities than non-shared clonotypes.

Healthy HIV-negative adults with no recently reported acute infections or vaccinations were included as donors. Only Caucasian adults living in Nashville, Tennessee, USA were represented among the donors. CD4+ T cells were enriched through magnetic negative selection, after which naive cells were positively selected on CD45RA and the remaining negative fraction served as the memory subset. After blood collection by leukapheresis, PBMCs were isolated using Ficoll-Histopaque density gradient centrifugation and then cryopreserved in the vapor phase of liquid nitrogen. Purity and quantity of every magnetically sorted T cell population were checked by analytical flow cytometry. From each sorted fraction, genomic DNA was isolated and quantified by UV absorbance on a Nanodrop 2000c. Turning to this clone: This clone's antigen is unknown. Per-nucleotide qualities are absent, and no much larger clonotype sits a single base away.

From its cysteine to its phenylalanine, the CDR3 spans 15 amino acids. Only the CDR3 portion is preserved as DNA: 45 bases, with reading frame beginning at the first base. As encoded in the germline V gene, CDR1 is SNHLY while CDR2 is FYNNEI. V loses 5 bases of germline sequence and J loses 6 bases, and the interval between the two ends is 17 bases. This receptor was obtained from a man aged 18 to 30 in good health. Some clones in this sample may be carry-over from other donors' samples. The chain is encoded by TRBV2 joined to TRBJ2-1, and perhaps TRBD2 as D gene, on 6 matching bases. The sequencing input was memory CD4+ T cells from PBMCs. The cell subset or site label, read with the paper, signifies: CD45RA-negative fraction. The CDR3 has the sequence CASSQGLPVPNEQFF. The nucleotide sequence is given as TGTGCCAGCAGTCAGGGACTCCCCGTTCCCAATGAGCAGTTCTTC.